This is a list of T cell receptor beta chains from one sample in a study of cytomegalovirus exposure and HLA in healthy donors. The repertoire was sequenced with immunoSEQ multiplex PCR; TCRdb's copy has only in-frame clones and lacks some. The sample has about 83,000 clones; about 69% are singletons. Source material: PBMCs. These receptors came from a man aged 55 to 69 in good health and CMV-seronegative. Each CDR3 is given with its conserved first and last residue. D genes are given only for firm matches. Expanded clones are given a class, and other clones once, few, many or no size at all.

TRBD1 - TRBJ1-5 TRBV19 CATSDRRGQPQHF TGTGCCACCTCGGACAGGCGAGGGCAGCCCCAGCATTTT
- - TRBJ2-7 TRBV20-1 CSARRGLGLYF TGCAGTGCTAGGAGGGGGTTAGGCCTGTACTTC
TRBD1 - TRBJ1-2 TRBV15 CATSSWTGILANYGYTF TGTGCCACCAGCAGTTGGACAGGGATTCTGGCTAACTATGGCTACACCTTC
- - TRBJ2-7 TRBV11-2 CASSQNRGRGALQYF TGTGCCAGCAGCCAGAACAGGGGGCGGGGGGCCCTCCAGTACTTC
TRBD2 few TRBJ2-3 TRBV11-3 CASSLGSGLAGVEDTQYF TGTGCCAGCAGCTTAGGATCGGGGCTAGCGGGGGTCGAAGATACGCAGTATTTT
TRBD1 - TRBJ2-1 TRBV25-1 CASTWTGVSYNEQFF TGTGCCAGCACATGGACAGGAGTCTCCTACAATGAGCAGTTCTTC
TRBD1 - TRBJ2-7 TRBV27 CASSPGQSYEQYF TGTGCCAGCAGCCCGGGACAGAGCTACGAGCAGTACTTC
TRBD1 once TRBJ1-1 TRBV5-1 CASSRTGALAGNTEAFF TGCGCCAGCAGCCGGACAGGGGCCCTAGCCGGGAACACTGAAGCTTTCTTT
TRBD2 - TRBJ2-1 TRBV5-5 CASSLPSGGYNEQFF TGTGCCAGCAGCTTACCTAGCGGGGGGTACAATGAGCAGTTCTTC
TRBD1 few TRBJ2-1 TRBV6-5 CASGRTGQGWDEQFF TGTGCCAGCGGCCGAACGGGACAGGGGTGGGATGAGCAGTTCTTC
- - TRBJ2-2 TRBV11-3 CASSFGGGSTGELFF TGTGCCAGCAGCTTCGGAGGGGGCAGCACCGGGGAGCTGTTTTTT
TRBD1 once TRBJ2-5 TRBV7-9 CASSLRDRGGAGETQYF TGTGCCAGCAGCCTTCGTGACAGGGGGGGCGCCGGGGAGACCCAGTACTTC
- - TRBJ2-3 TRBV11-3 CASSLGLRAHTDTQYF TGTGCCAGCAGCTTGGGGTTGAGGGCCCACACAGATACGCAGTATTTT
- - TRBJ2-1 TRBV19 CASSLGQGNHNEQFF TGTGCCAGTAGTTTGGGCCAGGGCAACCACAATGAGCAGTTCTTC
TRBD1 - TRBJ1-2 TRBV2 CASSVRDRGASGF TGTGCCAGCAGTGTCCGGGACAGGGGGGCCTCTGGCTTC
- - TRBJ1-2 TRBV29-1 CSVDPLYGYTF TGCAGCGTTGACCCTCTCTATGGCTACACCTTC
- - TRBJ1-2 TRBV7-9 CASSLAGQGTNYGYTF TGTGCCAGCAGCTTAGCGGGGCAGGGCACTAACTATGGCTACACCTTC
- - TRBJ2-1 TRBV5-1 CASSVQGTLWNEQFF TGCGCCAGCAGCGTGCAGGGGACCTTGTGGAATGAGCAGTTCTTC
- - TRBJ2-7 TRBV6-5 CASGPRGVGEQYF TGTGCCAGCGGCCCCAGGGGGGTAGGGGAGCAGTACTTC
TRBD1 - TRBJ1-2 TRBV30 CASRRQGVLYGYTF TGTGCCTCCCGCCGACAGGGAGTCCTCTATGGCTACACCTTC
TRBD1 few TRBJ1-5 TRBV4-1 CASSQDLGTVSTQPQHF TGCGCCAGCAGCCAAGATCTCGGGACAGTTTCGACTCAGCCCCAGCATTTT
- - TRBJ2-3 TRBV6-1 CASSDGDWTDTQYF TGTGCCAGCAGTGACGGGGACTGGACAGATACGCAGTATTTT
- - TRBJ1-2 TRBV21-1 CASTQTGQAGDPNYGYTF TGTGCCAGCACCCAGACAGGACAGGCGGGTGATCCTAACTATGGCTACACCTTC
TRBD2 - TRBJ2-3 TRBV5-1 CASSRRGDTDTQYF TGCGCCAGCAGTAGGCGGGGGGACACAGATACGCAGTATTTT
- - TRBJ2-5 TRBV21-1 CASSKTHPRGGPGETQYF TGTGCCAGCAGCAAAACCCACCCGAGGGGGGGGCCAGGAGAGACCCAGTACTTC
TRBD1 - TRBJ2-7 TRBV7-9 CSSSPLDREQYF TGTTCCAGCAGCCCGCTGGACAGGGAGCAGTACTTC
- - TRBJ2-1 TRBV12-5 CASGLPWAKQFF TGTGCTAGTGGTCTCCCCTGGGCAAAGCAGTTCTTC
TRBD2 - TRBJ2-3 TRBV4-1 CASSQFAGLAGTILPDTQYF TGCGCCAGCAGCCAGTTCGCTGGACTAGCGGGGACTATTCTCCCAGATACGCAGTATTTT
- - TRBJ2-1 TRBV2 CASTYFPLIEQFF TGTGCCAGCACCTACTTTCCCTTGATTGAGCAGTTCTTC
- few TRBJ1-5 TRBV6-6 CASSRDSNSNQPQHF TGTGCCAGCAGCCGAGATAGCAATAGCAATCAGCCCCAGCATTTT
TRBD1 - TRBJ1-5 TRBV28 CASSLGQWQPQHF TGTGCCAGCAGCCTGGGACAGTGGCAGCCCCAGCATTTT
TRBD2 - TRBJ2-3 TRBV6-4 CASRERGPTDTQYF TGTGCCAGCAGAGAGCGGGGCCCCACAGATACGCAGTATTTT
- once TRBJ2-4 TRBV5-5 CASKGGSWYF TGTGCCAGCAAAGGGGGATCGTGGTACTTC